The clone carrying this T cell receptor (beta chain) was counted only a few times. The target antigen is unknown. This entry belongs to a study of Tregs in tolerant kidney transplant recipients. Study outcomes and limitations: Findings come from small patient numbers and require larger validation. Biological reproducibility was not directly addressed in this study.

Germline CDR1 GTSNPN, CDR2 SVGIG (reference sequence). The V and J ends lost 0 bases and 2 bases respectively, with 11 bases between them. This CDR3 contains 15 residues. The protocol was immunoSEQ multiplex PCR, while the TCRdb copy is restricted to in-frame clones and leaves out a portion. This sample has around 61,000 clones; 83% occur once, and the top ten carry about 5.5%. Unstimulated Tregs (CD4+CD25+CD127-) and CD4+CD25- non-Tregs were sorted from PBMCs. The chain couples TRBV30 to TRBJ2-1, with TRBD1 as a possible D gene (6 bases). This TCR was sampled from a human donor in good health. Sequencing was performed on CD4+ T cells from blood. The CDR3 nucleotides read TGTGCCTGGAGTGTTTTGAGGGACACCTACAATGAGCAGTTCTTC. Protein: CAWSVLRDTYNEQFF.